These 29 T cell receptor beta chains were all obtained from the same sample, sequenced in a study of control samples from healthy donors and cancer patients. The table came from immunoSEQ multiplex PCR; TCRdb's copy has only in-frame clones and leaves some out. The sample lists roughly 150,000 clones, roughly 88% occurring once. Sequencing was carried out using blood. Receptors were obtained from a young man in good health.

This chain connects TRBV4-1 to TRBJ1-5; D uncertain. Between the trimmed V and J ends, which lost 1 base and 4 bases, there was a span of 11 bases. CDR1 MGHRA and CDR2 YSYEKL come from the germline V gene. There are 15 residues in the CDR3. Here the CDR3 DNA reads TGCGCCAGCAGCCAAGGACGGTCACGGAATCAGCCCCAGCATTTT. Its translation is CASSQGRSRNQPQHF.

The CDR3, as DNA: TGCGCCAGCAGCCCAACCCCCCCAGATACGCAGTATTTT. Translation gives CASSPTPPDTQYF. The chain links TRBV5-1 to TRBJ2-3; D is undetermined. Looked up from germline, CDR1 is SGHRS and CDR2 is YFSETQ. This CDR3 contains 13 residues. Trimming shortened V by 4 bases and J by 4 bases, and 10 bases separated the two germline ends.

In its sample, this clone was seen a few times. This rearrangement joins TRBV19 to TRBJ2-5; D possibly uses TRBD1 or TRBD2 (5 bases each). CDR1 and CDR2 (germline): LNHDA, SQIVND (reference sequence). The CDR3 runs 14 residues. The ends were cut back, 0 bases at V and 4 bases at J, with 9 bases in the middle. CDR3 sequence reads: CASSIDRDAETQYF. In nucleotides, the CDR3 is TGTGCCAGTAGTATAGACAGGGACGCAGAGACCCAGTACTTC.

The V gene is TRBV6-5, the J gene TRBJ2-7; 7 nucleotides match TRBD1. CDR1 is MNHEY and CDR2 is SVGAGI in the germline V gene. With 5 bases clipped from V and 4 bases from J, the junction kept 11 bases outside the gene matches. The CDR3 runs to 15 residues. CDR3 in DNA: TGTGCCAGCAGTCTACAGACAGGGCTAGGATACGAGCAGTACTTC. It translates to CASSLQTGLGYEQYF.

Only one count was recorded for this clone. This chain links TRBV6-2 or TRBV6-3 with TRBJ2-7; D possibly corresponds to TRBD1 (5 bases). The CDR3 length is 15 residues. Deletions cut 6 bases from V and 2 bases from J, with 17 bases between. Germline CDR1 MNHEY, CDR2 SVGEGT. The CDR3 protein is CASRPSTGPPYEQYF. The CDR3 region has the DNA TGTGCCAGCAGGCCTTCCACAGGTCCCCCCTACGAGCAGTACTTC.

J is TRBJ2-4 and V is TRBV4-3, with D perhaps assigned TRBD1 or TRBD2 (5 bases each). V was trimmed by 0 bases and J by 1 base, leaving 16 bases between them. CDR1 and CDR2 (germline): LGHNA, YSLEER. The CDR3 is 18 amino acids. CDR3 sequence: CASSQEGRWGKAKNIQYF. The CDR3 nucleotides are TGCGCCAGCAGCCAAGAGGGCAGGTGGGGGAAGGCCAAAAACATTCAGTACTTC.

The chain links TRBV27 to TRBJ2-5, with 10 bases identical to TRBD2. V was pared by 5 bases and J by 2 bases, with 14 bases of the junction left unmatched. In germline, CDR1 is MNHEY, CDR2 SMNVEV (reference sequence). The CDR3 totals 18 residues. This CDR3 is CASSRRRLAGDKQETQYF. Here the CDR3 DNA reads TGTGCCAGCAGTCGGAGGAGGCTAGCGGGGGACAAACAAGAGACCCAGTACTTC.

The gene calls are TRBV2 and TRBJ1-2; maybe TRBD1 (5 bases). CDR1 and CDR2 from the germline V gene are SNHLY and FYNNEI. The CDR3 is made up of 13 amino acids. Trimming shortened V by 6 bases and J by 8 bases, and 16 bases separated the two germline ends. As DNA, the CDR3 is TGTGCCAGCAGATCCGGGACTTTAAAAGGCTACACCTTC. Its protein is CASRSGTLKGYTF.

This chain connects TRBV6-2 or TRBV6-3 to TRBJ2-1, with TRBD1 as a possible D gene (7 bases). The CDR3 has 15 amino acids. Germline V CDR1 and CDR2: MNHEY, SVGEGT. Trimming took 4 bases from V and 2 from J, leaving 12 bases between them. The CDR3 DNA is TGTGCCAGCAGTTGGCAGGGGGGTCCCTACAATGAGCAGTTCTTC. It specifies CASSWQGGPYNEQFF.

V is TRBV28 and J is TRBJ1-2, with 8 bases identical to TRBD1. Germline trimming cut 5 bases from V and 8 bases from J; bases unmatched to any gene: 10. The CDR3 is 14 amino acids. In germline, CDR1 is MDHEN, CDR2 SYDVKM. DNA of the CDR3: TGTGCCAGCAGTGGGACAGGACCTATCCCCGGCTACACCTTC. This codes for CASSGTGPIPGYTF.

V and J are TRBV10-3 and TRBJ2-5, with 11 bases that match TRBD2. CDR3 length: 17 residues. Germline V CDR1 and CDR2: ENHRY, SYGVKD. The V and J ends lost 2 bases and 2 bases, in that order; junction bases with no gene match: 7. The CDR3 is CAISEPKGLAEQETQYF. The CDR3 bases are TGTGCCATCAGTGAGCCCAAGGGACTAGCGGAACAAGAGACCCAGTACTTC.

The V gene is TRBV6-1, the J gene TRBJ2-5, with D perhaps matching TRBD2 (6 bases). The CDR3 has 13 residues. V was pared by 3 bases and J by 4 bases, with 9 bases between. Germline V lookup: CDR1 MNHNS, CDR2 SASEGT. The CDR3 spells CASSDVEGETQYF. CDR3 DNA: TGTGCCAGCAGTGACGTGGAGGGAGAGACCCAGTACTTC.

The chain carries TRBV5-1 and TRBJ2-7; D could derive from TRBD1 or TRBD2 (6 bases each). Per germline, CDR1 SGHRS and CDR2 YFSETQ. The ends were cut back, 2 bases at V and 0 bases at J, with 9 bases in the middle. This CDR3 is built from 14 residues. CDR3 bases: TGCGCCAGCAGCTTCGGGGGCAGCTCCTACGAGCAGTACTTC. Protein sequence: CASSFGGSSYEQYF.

CDR3 nucleotide sequence: TGTGCCAGCAGCGCAGACAGGGGGGAGACCCAGTACTTC. It is translated as CASSADRGETQYF. The chain recombines TRBV7-9 with TRBJ2-5; 9 nucleotides agree with TRBD1. The CDR3 length is 13 residues. The ends lost 5 bases at V and 5 bases at J; junction bases unmatched: 3. Germline CDR1 SEHNR, CDR2 FQNEAQ (reference sequence). The whole variable domain, remainder taken from reference TRBV7-9 and TRBJ2-5, is DTGVSQNPRHKITKRGQNVTFRCDPISEHNRLYWYRQTLGQGPEFLTYFQNEAQLEKSRLLSDRFSAERPKGSFSTLEIQRTEQGDSAMYLCASSADRGETQYFGPGTRLLVL.

CDR3 coding DNA: TGTGCCAGTAGTATGAATCTACAGGGGGGGAACACTGAAGCTTTCTTT. This encodes CASSMNLQGGNTEAFF. V usage is TRBV19 and J usage is TRBJ1-1, with 8 bases aligning to TRBD1. The CDR3 contains 16 residues. Germline V gene lookup returns CDR1 LNHDA and CDR2 SQIVND (reference sequence). Germline trimming cut 3 bases from V and 1 base from J; bases unmatched to any gene: 7.

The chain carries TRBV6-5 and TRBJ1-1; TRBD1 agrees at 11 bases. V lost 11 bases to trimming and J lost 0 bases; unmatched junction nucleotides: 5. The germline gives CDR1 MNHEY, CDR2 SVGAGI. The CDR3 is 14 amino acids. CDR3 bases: TGTGCCTCGGGACAGGGGGTGATGAACACTGAAGCTTTCTTT. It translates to CASGQGVMNTEAFF.

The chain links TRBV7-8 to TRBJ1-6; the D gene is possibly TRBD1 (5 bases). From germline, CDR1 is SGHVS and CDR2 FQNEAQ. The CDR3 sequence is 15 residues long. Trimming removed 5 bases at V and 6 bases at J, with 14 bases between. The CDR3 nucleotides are TGTGCCAGCAGCCAGGGTCCGACCCGTAATTCACCCCTCCACTTT. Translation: CASSQGPTRNSPLHF.

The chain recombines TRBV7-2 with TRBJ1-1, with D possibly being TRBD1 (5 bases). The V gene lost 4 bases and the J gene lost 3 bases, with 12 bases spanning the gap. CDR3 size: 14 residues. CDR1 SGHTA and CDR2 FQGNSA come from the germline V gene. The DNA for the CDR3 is TGTGCCAGCAGCTCCGACAGTGGGTACACTGAAGCTTTCTTT. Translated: CASSSDSGYTEAFF.

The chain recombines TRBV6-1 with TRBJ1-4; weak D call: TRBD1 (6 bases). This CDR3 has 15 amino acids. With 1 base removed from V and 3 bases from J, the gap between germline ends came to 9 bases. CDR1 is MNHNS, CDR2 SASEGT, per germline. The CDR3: CASSEVRGANEKLFF. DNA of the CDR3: TGTGCCAGCAGTGAAGTGAGGGGGGCTAATGAAAAACTGTTTTTT.

The CDR3 bases are TGTGCCAGCAGTGAAGTTGGGGGATCCTCTGGGGCCAACGTCCTGACTTTC. Protein: CASSEVGGSSGANVLTF. This chain links TRBV2 with TRBJ2-6; D may be TRBD1 or TRBD2 (5 bases each). There are 17 residues in the CDR3. With 1 base removed from V and 0 bases from J, the gap between germline ends came to 10 bases. The germline V gene has CDR1 SNHLY and CDR2 FYNNEI.

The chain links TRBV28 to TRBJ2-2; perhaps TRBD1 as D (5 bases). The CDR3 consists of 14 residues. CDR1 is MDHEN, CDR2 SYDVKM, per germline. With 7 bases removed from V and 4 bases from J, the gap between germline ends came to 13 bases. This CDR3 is CASTPTGATGELFF. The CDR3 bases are TGTGCCAGCACTCCCACTGGGGCCACCGGGGAGCTGTTTTTT.

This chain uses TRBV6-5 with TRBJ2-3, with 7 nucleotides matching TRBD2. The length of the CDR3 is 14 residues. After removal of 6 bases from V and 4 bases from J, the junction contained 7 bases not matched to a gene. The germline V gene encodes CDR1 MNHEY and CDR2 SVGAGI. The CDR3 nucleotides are TGTGCCAGCAGACCTCCCCGGGGGGCAGATACGCAGTATTTT. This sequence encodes CASRPPRGADTQYF.

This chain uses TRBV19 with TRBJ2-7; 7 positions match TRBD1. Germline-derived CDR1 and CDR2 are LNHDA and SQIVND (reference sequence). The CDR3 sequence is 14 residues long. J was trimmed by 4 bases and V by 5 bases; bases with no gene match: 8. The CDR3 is CASSLQGSGYEQYF. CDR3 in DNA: TGTGCCAGTAGTTTACAGGGGTCGGGTTACGAGCAGTACTTC.

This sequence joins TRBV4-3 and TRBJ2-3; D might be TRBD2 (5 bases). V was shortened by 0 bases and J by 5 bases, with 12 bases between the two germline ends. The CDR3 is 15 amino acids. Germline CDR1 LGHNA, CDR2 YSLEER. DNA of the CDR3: TGCGCCAGCAGCCAAGACTTAGACCGGGGAGATACGCAGTATTTT. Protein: CASSQDLDRGDTQYF.

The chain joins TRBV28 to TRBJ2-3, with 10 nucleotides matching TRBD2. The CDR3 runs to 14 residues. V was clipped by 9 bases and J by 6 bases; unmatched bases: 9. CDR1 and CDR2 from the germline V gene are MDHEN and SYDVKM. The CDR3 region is CASHSGGHPDTQYF. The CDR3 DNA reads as TGTGCCAGTCATAGCGGGGGGCACCCTGATACGCAGTATTTT.

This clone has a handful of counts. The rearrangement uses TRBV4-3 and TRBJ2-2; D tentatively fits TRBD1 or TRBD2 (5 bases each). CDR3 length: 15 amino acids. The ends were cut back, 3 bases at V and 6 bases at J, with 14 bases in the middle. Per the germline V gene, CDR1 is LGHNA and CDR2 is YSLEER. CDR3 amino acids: CASSQGVGSPGELFF. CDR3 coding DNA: TGCGCCAGCAGCCAGGGGGTGGGGTCACCCGGGGAGCTGTTTTTT.

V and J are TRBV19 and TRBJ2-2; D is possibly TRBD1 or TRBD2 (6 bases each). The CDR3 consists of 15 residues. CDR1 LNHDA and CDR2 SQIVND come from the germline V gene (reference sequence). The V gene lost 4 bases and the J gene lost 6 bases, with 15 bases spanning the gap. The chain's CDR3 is CASSRAMRGAGELFF. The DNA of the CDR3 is TGTGCCAGTAGTAGGGCAATGAGGGGGGCCGGGGAGCTGTTTTTT.

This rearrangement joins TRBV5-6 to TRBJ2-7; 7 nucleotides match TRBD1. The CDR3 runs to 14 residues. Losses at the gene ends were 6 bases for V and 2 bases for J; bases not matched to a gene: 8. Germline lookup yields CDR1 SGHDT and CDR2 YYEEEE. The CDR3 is CASNHRDRTYEQYF. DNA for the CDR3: TGTGCCAGCAACCACCGGGACAGAACCTACGAGCAGTACTTC.

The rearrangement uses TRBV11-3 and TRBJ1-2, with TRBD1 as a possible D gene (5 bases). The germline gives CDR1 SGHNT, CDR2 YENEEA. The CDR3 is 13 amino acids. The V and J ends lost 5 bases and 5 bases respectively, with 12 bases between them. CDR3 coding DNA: TGTGCCAGCAGCCGGGACGGGAAATATGGCTACACCTTC. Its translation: CASSRDGKYGYTF.